This T cell receptor beta chain is drawn from a study of cytomegalovirus exposure and HLA in healthy donors (TCRdb year 2017). About the full investigation: According to an earlier analysis of around 600 of the donors, about 180 million T cells yielded some 120 million unique TCR beta sequences and around 300 Gb of sequence data. Rather than drawing on any new phenotypic data, the later analysis identified candidate immune exposures from TCR beta sequences and the way those sequences occurred across donors. Class I and class II HLA loci were covered by the typing at four-digit resolution. To predict cytomegalovirus infection status, the study brought together high-throughput TCR immunosequencing, statistical association of individual TCRs with disease status, and machine learning. Among the roughly 400 genotyped donors, under 90% belonged to the genetic ancestry cluster associated with self-reported Caucasian donors. In addition to the first cohort of approximately 650 subjects, a separate validation cohort of 100 to 150 different subjects was used. The study used immunosequencing to profile the T cell repertoires of hundreds of subjects and linked those repertoires to cytomegalovirus serostatus. All discovery cohort repertoires had been generated on a single sequencing platform. An earlier analysis of 587 of the donors used high-throughput TCR beta sequencing to judge whether each TCR beta V gene segment behaved as functional or pseudogenic. Genome-wide SNP genotypes for about 60% of the roughly 700 donors were used in a later genetic analysis, which treated that subset as a discovery cohort. Typing coverage differed by locus: A, B, C, DRB1 and DQB1 were typed in roughly 629-630 donors, DQA1 in about 510, DPA1 in some 600, and DPB1 in 472. The study aimed to test whether cataloging public T cell receptors could reveal signatures of past pathogen exposure. An early release that covered fewer than 750 HLA-typed donors contained 250 to 350 gigabases of sequencing data and 70 million to 100 million unique TCR sequences. Roughly 5 DR-DQ haplotypes were handled as single units for association and clustering, since linkage in the cohort was strong. Donor age, sex, ethnicity and CMV serostatus were compiled alongside the repertoire data. In a later analysis, previously published TCR beta repertoires from 500 to 750 donors were re-analyzed and high-resolution HLA genotyping was added so that TCR occurrence patterns could be studied. Across 398 genotyped donors of the cohort, an average of approximately 200,000 unique TCR beta nucleotide sequences per donor were sequenced, and roughly a sixth of those sequences were non-productive.

The library was made by the immunoSEQ multiplex PCR assay. For the multiplex PCR, a mixture combining 60 forward primers for TCR Vbeta segments and 13 reverse primers for TCR Jbeta segments was used. Amplification of the CDR3 region of rearranged TCR beta genes was performed with a multiplex PCR assay on genomic DNA. The Illumina HiSeq System was used to sequence the amplified TCR beta libraries as 87-base-pair reads. Under the source paper's analysis protocol: Across the 670 or so repertoires, a later analysis counted 78 million or so unique TCR beta chains, approximately 12 million of which were shared by at least two donors. A nearest-neighbor algorithm error-corrected the raw reads and collapsed the reads into unique sequences, merging closely related sequences to remove PCR and sequencing errors. V, D and J gene segments were assigned by aligning CDR3 sequences to IMGT reference sequences. For a sequence to be retained, at least a six-nucleotide match to both a V gene segment and a J gene segment was required. Rearrangements were called productive when the CDR3 lacked stop codons and stayed in frame with V and J; all others were non-productive. CDR3 was defined by IMGT convention, running from the second conserved V-encoded cysteine to the conserved J-encoded phenylalanine. The earlier analysis of 500 to 650 of the donors excluded any sequence lacking an unambiguous match to a single V gene segment. An earlier analysis of several hundred of the donors classified V segments as functional when productive rearrangements were above 56.7% and as segregating when the standard deviation between donors was above 5%. A statistical classification framework was developed to diagnose cytomegalovirus status using the catalog of TCR beta chain sequences. In a later analysis, TCR nucleotide sequences were compared against IMGT/GENE-DB human TR gene sequences so that V and J genes could be assigned. A later analysis assigned CDR3 sequences and most-parsimonious VDJ recombination scenarios with the TCRdist pipeline. In a later analysis, each TCR beta chain was defined by its CDR3 amino acid sequence together with its V-gene family, and reads lacking a unique V-gene family were excluded. A later analysis removed 500 to 650 highly shared, low-generation-probability nucleotide sequences to deal with suspected cross-contamination and a sequencing artifact. For each public chain, a later analysis derived a clonal expansion index from normalized ranks of inferred template counts within each repertoire. A later analysis computed generation probabilities with a VDJ recombination model fitted to out-of-frame rearrangements, and checked the results against IGoR. Hypergeometric tests were used in a later analysis to score TCR-TCR, TCR-HLA and TCR-CMV co-occurrence, with a repertoire-size bias correction applied to the TCR pairs. A later analysis estimated false discovery rates by permuting HLA or CMV assignments 20 times. A later analysis grouped co-occurring TCRs with DBSCAN, adding TCRdist sequence similarity when clustering within HLA-allele-positive subsets. Co-occurrence clustering excluded repertoires with fewer than 30,000 or more than 120,000 public chains, plus five with anomalous nucleotide sharing. TCRdb took this table from immuneACCESS and kept in-frame rearrangements with V and J called. Such tables lack part of the clones; where checked against another copy, unresolved V genes explain under half of the gap, and the rest is unexplained. Clonal size and the V and J genes are those of that table, whereas D and trimming came from the DNA. Here the sample has 100,000 to 120,000 clones; around 78% occur a single time. The ten most abundant clones make up 1.3% of the sample.

The cohort comprised 670 or so healthy bone marrow donors. At the time of sampling, all cohort members were nominally healthy, though unrecorded immune exposures were likely present. The donor was CMV seronegative and was included in the group of hundreds of seronegative cohort members. Each donor provided a peripheral blood sample, and peripheral blood mononuclear cells were used for TCR beta sequencing. The Qiagen DNeasy Blood Extraction Kit was used to extract genomic DNA from the blood cell samples. Concerning this clone itself: What this receptor recognizes is not known. The record has no base qualities; no much larger clone is one base away.

The CDR3 contains 16 residues, cysteine and phenylalanine counted. Just the 48-base CDR3 DNA is kept, in frame starting at base 1. The germline V gene specifies SGHTA as CDR1 and FQGNSA as CDR2. V loses 1 base, J loses 2 bases, and the germline ends lie 14 bases apart. The full study reports these points: The classifier was reported to diagnose cytomegalovirus status with high specificity and sensitivity in both the original and validation cohorts. Correlated functional status among segregating V segments might reflect linkage disequilibrium, but an unknown experimental factor could not be ruled out. A further reported finding was that TCR beta sequences accurately predicted the HLA-A and HLA-B alleles for most subjects in the first cohort. Presence/absence analyses assumed roughly uniform sequencing depth across donors, an assumption that may not hold. A later analysis found that TCR association rates varied across HLA loci, with DRB1 alleles showing the most associated TCRs and HLA-C alleles the fewest. Only TCR beta chains were sequenced in this cohort, and the absence of alpha or paired-chain data limited detectable features. Most CMV-associated TCR beta chains appeared to be HLA-restricted in a later analysis, and the HLA associations seemed to be driven largely by CMV exposure. Three of the identified cytomegalovirus-associated TCR beta chains were confirmed in vitro to be specific for cytomegalovirus antigens. A later genetic analysis associated a missense DCLRE1C variant with V-gene and J-gene trimming of TCR beta chains, and an independent cohort replicated the association. The 87-base-pair reads could not distinguish some IMGT-functional V segments, including TRBV6-2 and TRBV6-3, so those segments were excluded. For the cohort, immune exposure information was limited to CMV serostatus. In a later analysis, HLA-associated TCR beta chains showed more clonal expansion and lower generation probabilities than non-associated chains that were equally common. According to a later analysis, parvovirus B19, influenza, CMV and Epstein-Barr virus appeared linked to several top co-occurrence clusters. The authors suggested that the approach could potentially be generalized to other disease states and immunological phenotypes. Assigning TCR associations to individual alleles was difficult when HLA alleles, especially DR and DQ, strongly co-occurred. A group of highly shared sequence variants was considered likely to be a technical artifact of the sequencing pipeline. The study listed 150 to 200 TCR beta chains as associated with cytomegalovirus. Because counts were too low, about 17 rarely observed V segments, including chromosome 9 orphons, were excluded from the earlier analysis of about 500 of the donors. At a false discovery rate of 0.05, a later analysis linked about 16,000 TCR beta sequences to specific HLA alleles. An earlier analysis of around 600 of the donors showed that most TCR beta V segments appeared in productive rearrangements either about 90% or about 30% of the time, which broadly matched IMGT annotations. In a later genetic analysis, fewer N-insertions in productive TCRs were reported among donors in an Asian-associated ancestry cluster than the 666-donor mean. Because HLA typing was missing for some donors at each locus, association tests included only the typed subset. Most TCR sequences were observed very rarely across donors, whereas some public TCRs were present in many individuals.

This receptor was obtained from a woman in her twenties or thirties in good health and CMV-seronegative. Source material: PBMCs. Rearrangement joined TRBV7-2 to TRBJ1-1, and the D gene may be TRBD1, 6 bases matching. The nucleotide sequence reads TGTGCCAGCAGCTTAGAAGGGGGGGCAGGAAACACTGAAGCTTTCTTT. Its protein product is CASSLEGGAGNTEAFF.